This entry lists 15 T cell receptor beta chains sequenced from one sample in a study of OX40 agonist ivuxolimab in advanced cancers. The protocol was immunoSEQ multiplex PCR, while the TCRdb copy is restricted to in-frame clones and leaves out a portion. In the table there are more than 15,000 clones, 78% of which are singletons. This material consisted of CD4+ or CD8+ T cells sorted from blood, taken in a trial of the OX40 agonist ivuxolimab. The receptors here all came from an adult with an advanced solid tumor such as melanoma, head and neck, liver or kidney cancer.

J is TRBJ2-2 and V is TRBV29-1, with 7 bases that match TRBD1. V lost 0 bases to trimming and J lost 4 bases; unmatched junction nucleotides: 8. This CDR3 contains 16 residues. Germline V gene data show CDR1 as SQVTM and CDR2 as ANQGSEA. CDR3 residues: CSVEDREGQTTGELFF. DNA of the CDR3: TGCAGCGTTGAAGATCGAGAGGGACAGACCACCGGGGAGCTGTTTTTT.

V gene TRBV27 combines with J gene TRBJ1-1, with D perhaps matching TRBD1 (5 bases). The CDR3 is 13 amino acids. The germline gives CDR1 MNHEY, CDR2 SMNVEV (reference sequence). The ends were cut back, 7 bases at V and 5 bases at J, with 14 bases in the middle. The CDR3 sequence: CASNLGGGTEAFF. CDR3 sequence (DNA): TGTGCCAGCAACCTCGGGGGGGGGACTGAAGCTTTCTTT.

The chain has TRBV27 and TRBJ1-2, with D tentatively TRBD1 (6 bases). The CDR3 is made up of 14 amino acids. V gave up 5 bases and J gave up 6 bases, with 16 bases separating them. CDR1 MNHEY and CDR2 SMNVEV come from the germline V gene (reference sequence). In DNA, the CDR3 is TGTGCCAGCAGTCTTGAACAGGGAAGTGATGGCTACACCTTC. Translating it yields CASSLEQGSDGYTF.

This chain links TRBV19 with TRBJ2-3, with D tentatively TRBD2 (6 bases). Deletions cut 4 bases from V and 0 bases from J, with 14 bases between. CDR1 is LNHDA and CDR2 is SQIVND in the germline V gene (reference sequence). The CDR3 length is 16 residues. In DNA form, the CDR3 reads TGTGCCAGTAGTACCCTGACTAGTCTTAGCACAGATACGCAGTATTTT. Residues: CASSTLTSLSTDTQYF.

The J gene is TRBJ2-2, the V gene TRBV9, with TRBD1 identical over 7 bases. Germline assignment: CDR1 SGDLS and CDR2 YYNGEE. The CDR3 is 16 amino acids. Losses at the gene ends were 0 bases for V and 4 bases for J; bases not matched to a gene: 6. The CDR3 here is CASSVDGTVFTGELFF. The CDR3 region has the DNA TGTGCCAGCAGCGTAGATGGGACAGTCTTCACCGGGGAGCTGTTTTTT.

This clone is categorized as medium-sized. The chain combines TRBV7-9 with TRBJ1-1; D gene uncertain. Trimming pared 1 base from V and 3 bases from J, leaving 3 bases between. From germline, CDR1 is SEHNR and CDR2 FQNEAQ (reference sequence). This CDR3 is 12 amino acids long. The CDR3 reads CASSLEYTEAFF. Written as DNA, the CDR3 is TGTGCCAGCAGCTTAGAGTACACTGAAGCTTTCTTT.

This clone was counted a few times. The chain uses TRBV7-3 and TRBJ2-3; no clear D. CDR1 SGHTA and CDR2 FQGTGA come from the germline V gene. V lost 2 bases and J 5 bases, leaving 11 bases between the germline ends. The CDR3 runs 14 residues. CDR3 sequence: CASSLGGNGDTQYF. CDR3 nucleotide sequence: TGTGCCAGCAGCTTAGGTGGGAACGGAGATACGCAGTATTTT.

V gene TRBV2 combines with J gene TRBJ2-1; D ambiguous. This CDR3 is built from 12 residues. Trimming pared 2 bases from V and 9 bases from J, leaving 8 bases between. CDR1 and CDR2 from the germline V gene are SNHLY and FYNNEI. CDR3 region: CASSETPSEQFF. The CDR3 DNA reads as TGTGCCAGCAGTGAAACGCCGAGTGAGCAGTTCTTC.

The rearrangement uses TRBV6-5 and TRBJ1-1, with 9 bases fitting TRBD1. V lost 5 bases and J lost 1; bases outside the gene matches: 2. The CDR3 runs 14 residues. CDR1 is MNHEY and CDR2 is SVGAGI in the germline V gene. DNA for the CDR3: TGTGCCAGCAGTCGGACAGGGGAGAACACTGAAGCTTTCTTT. Amino acid sequence: CASSRTGENTEAFF.

The rearrangement links TRBV6-5 to TRBJ1-3, with D perhaps matching TRBD1 (5 bases). CDR3 length: 16 amino acids. Germline CDR1 is MNHEY and CDR2 is SVGAGI. V dropped 2 bases and J dropped 0 bases, with 11 bases sitting between them. CDR3 sequence (DNA): TGTGCCAGCAGTTACCAGGGCATCGACTCTGGAAACACCATATATTTT. Translating it yields CASSYQGIDSGNTIYF.

V usage is TRBV11-2 and J usage is TRBJ2-1; D possibly corresponds to TRBD2 (7 bases). The CDR3 has 16 amino acids. Germline-derived CDR1 and CDR2 are SGHAT and FQNNGV. V lost 1 base, J lost 7 bases, and 17 bases lay in between. The CDR3 DNA is TGTGCCAGCAGCTTAGGCACAAGGGGGGGGTGGAATGAGCAGTTCTTC. It translates to CASSLGTRGGWNEQFF. The variable domain in full, completed from reference TRBV11-2 and TRBJ2-1, reads EAGVAQSPRYKIIEKRQSVAFWCNPISGHATLYWYQQILGQGPKLLIQFQNNGVVDDSQLPKDRFSAERLKGVDSTLKIQPAKLEDSAVYLCASSLGTRGGWNEQFFGPGTRLTVL.

In DNA, the CDR3 is TGCGCCAGCAGCTTGGTAGTATGGTCGGGGGACGAGCAGTACTTC. Its protein is CASSLVVWSGDEQYF. This chain links TRBV5-1 with TRBJ2-7; perhaps TRBD2 as D (6 bases). Germline values: CDR1 SGHRS, CDR2 YFSETQ. CDR3 length: 15 residues. V was cut by 0 bases and J by 5 bases, with 15 bases left in between.

This clone occurred once. This chain joins TRBV6-1 and TRBJ1-2; D gene uncertain. Germline loops: CDR1 MNHNS, CDR2 SASEGT. CDR3 length equals 11 residues. V dropped 11 bases and J dropped 7 bases, with 14 bases sitting between them. CDR3 in DNA: TGTGCCTCGCGTGGCGCCAGTGGCTACACCTTC. Its translation: CASRGASGYTF.

The V and J genes are TRBV27 and TRBJ1-2; 9 nucleotides line up with TRBD1. Germline loops: CDR1 MNHEY, CDR2 SMNVEV (reference sequence). V was clipped by 5 bases and J by 8 bases; unmatched bases: 9. The length of the CDR3 is 14 residues. The DNA for the CDR3 is TGTGCCAGCAGTCCCGGGACAGGGTTAGGAGGCTACACCTTC. Its translation: CASSPGTGLGGYTF.

The V gene is TRBV4-1, the J gene TRBJ2-7, with TRBD1 identical over 12 bases. From germline, CDR1 is MGHRA and CDR2 YSYEKL. The CDR3 covers 16 residues. Germline trimming cut 4 bases from V and 5 bases from J; bases unmatched to any gene: 9. CDR3 bases: TGCGCCAGCAGCCTCCTCCCGGGACAGGGGGCCCACGAGCAGTACTTC. This translates into CASSLLPGQGAHEQYF.